Each of the 31 T cell receptor beta chains below was sequenced from the same sample in a study of cytomegalovirus exposure and HLA in healthy donors. The PCR ran on 60 Vbeta and 13 Jbeta primers. The method was immunoSEQ multiplex PCR; TCRdb's version includes in-frame clones alone and lacks a portion of them. This sample yields around 170,000 clones, of which roughly 80% are seen a single time; 6.3% belongs to the top ten. The specimen was PBMCs. The receptors were sampled from a man aged 40-50 years in good health and CMV-seropositive.

The chain couples TRBV29-1 to TRBJ1-2; D might be TRBD1 (5 bases). V gave up 8 bases and J gave up 4 bases, with 20 bases separating them. CDR3 length: 14 residues. Germline V CDR1 and CDR2: SQVTM, ANQGSEA. CDR3 amino acids: CSSQGGSGAYGYTF. The DNA of the CDR3 is TGCAGCTCTCAGGGAGGTTCCGGGGCCTATGGCTACACCTTC.

This clone has just a few counts. This chain uses TRBV5-6 with TRBJ2-3, with D possibly matching TRBD1 (6 bases). Germline V gene sequence: CDR1 SGHDT, CDR2 YYEEEE. The CDR3 has 15 residues. The V end lost 1 base, the J end lost 3 bases, and 12 bases lay between the germline ends. The chain's CDR3 is CASSLTPGETDTQYF. The CDR3 bases are TGTGCCAGCAGCTTGACCCCAGGGGAAACAGATACGCAGTATTTT.

This chain connects TRBV11-3 to TRBJ2-2; 7 bases are shared with TRBD1. Per germline, CDR1 SGHNT and CDR2 YENEEA. The V segment lost 1 base and the J segment 3 bases; nucleotides outside the gene matches: 5. This CDR3 comprises 16 residues. The CDR3 region has the DNA TGTGCCAGCAGCTTAGCCGACACAGGGGACACCGGGGAGCTGTTTTTT. Translated, it gives CASSLADTGDTGELFF.

The count of this clone is one. J is TRBJ1-3 and V is TRBV7-3; 9 nucleotides agree with TRBD1. Germline V lookup: CDR1 SGHTA, CDR2 FQGTGA. V lost 7 bases, J lost 0 bases, and 16 bases stayed unmatched. This CDR3 has 19 amino acids. Here the CDR3 reads CASTRPGTGSTHSGNTIYF. CDR3 nucleotide sequence: TGTGCCAGCACCCGCCCCGGGACAGGGAGCACCCACTCTGGAAACACCATATATTTT.

This clone was detected only once. The chain has TRBV7-2 and TRBJ2-1; D is possibly TRBD2 (6 bases). Germline V gene sequence: CDR1 SGHTA, CDR2 FQGNSA. V was pared by 5 bases and J by 10 bases, with 12 bases between. The CDR3 contains 12 residues. DNA of the CDR3: TGTGCCAGCAGCCCCCCCGGAGGGGAGCAGTTCTTC. This translates into CASSPPGGEQFF.

This clone was picked up one time. This rearrangement joins TRBV5-1 to TRBJ1-1, with D possibly matching TRBD1 (5 bases). Per germline, CDR1 SGHRS and CDR2 YFSETQ. The length of the CDR3 is 13 residues. Trimming took off 7 bases at V and 4 bases at J, with 14 bases between the two ends. The CDR3 protein is CASVLSGGTEAFF. Written as DNA, the CDR3 is TGCGCCAGCGTACTCTCGGGGGGCACTGAAGCTTTCTTT.

The chain links TRBV5-4 to TRBJ1-2; 7 nucleotides agree with TRBD1. The CDR3 consists of 15 residues. Per germline, CDR1 SGHNT and CDR2 YYREEE (reference sequence). V lost 0 bases and J lost 1; bases outside the gene matches: 3. CDR3 amino acids: CASSLARQGNYGYTF. DNA for the CDR3: TGTGCCAGCAGCTTGGCTCGACAGGGTAACTATGGCTACACCTTC.

About this clone itself: The limits of the CDR3 on the DNA are not certain, so only TCRdb's listed CDR3 is given. The gene calls are TRBV28 and TRBJ2-7; TRBD2, the D gene given by the table, was not confirmed from the DNA. The V gene's germline CDR1 is MDHEN and CDR2 SYDVKM. The CDR3 length is 17 residues, termini included. CDR3: CASSTSSRESRPYEQYF.

The chain uses TRBV4-3 and TRBJ2-7; D not certain. Trimming stripped 0 bases from V and 3 bases from J, with 9 bases between. The CDR3 spans 14 residues. CDR1 is LGHNA, CDR2 YSLEER, per germline. The CDR3 loop reads CASSQDTAGYEQYF. For the CDR3, the DNA is TGCGCCAGCAGCCAAGATACGGCAGGCTACGAGCAGTACTTC.

In nucleotides, the CDR3 is TGTGCCAGCGCTTGGACAGCCTACGAGCAGTACTTC. Translation: CASAWTAYEQYF. The rearrangement links TRBV28 to TRBJ2-7; D may be TRBD1 (6 bases). The V end lost 8 bases, the J end lost 2 bases, and 10 bases lay between the germline ends. The CDR3 loop spans 12 amino acids. Germline V gene sequence: CDR1 MDHEN, CDR2 SYDVKM.

The rearrangement links TRBV27 to TRBJ1-5; D gene unclear. Germline CDR1 MNHEY, CDR2 SMNVEV (reference sequence). CDR3 length: 17 residues. V was cut by 5 bases and J by 4 bases, with 21 bases left in between. This CDR3 is CASSPPSGLGSNQPQHF. The CDR3 DNA is TGTGCCAGCAGTCCCCCCTCGGGGTTGGGGTCAAATCAGCCCCAGCATTTT.

This clone was seen a handful of times. V gene TRBV6-6 combines with J gene TRBJ2-5, with 8 bases matching TRBD2. With 5 bases clipped from V and 6 bases from J, the junction kept 5 bases outside the gene matches. CDR3 length equals 13 residues. Germline CDR1 is MNHNY and CDR2 is SVGAGI (reference sequence). DNA of the CDR3: TGTGCCAGCAGTAGCGGGGGTATGCAGACCCAGTACTTC. It translates to CASSSGGMQTQYF.

The chain uses TRBV5-8 and TRBJ1-5; 9 nucleotides align to TRBD1. The CDR3 is 16 residues long. CDR1 is SGHTS and CDR2 is YDEGEE in the germline V gene. Trimming took 5 bases from V and 5 from J; bases not matched to a gene: 11. CDR3 bases: TGTGCCAGCAGAATAACGGACAGGGGTTACCATCAGCCCCAGCATTTT. As protein: CASRITDRGYHQPQHF.

J is TRBJ1-1 and V is TRBV20-1, with D possibly TRBD1 on 5 matching bases. Trimming left V 4 bases short and J 7 bases short, with 10 bases between. The CDR3 length is 11 residues. Germline CDR1 reads DFQATT; CDR2 reads SNEGSKA (reference sequence). The CDR3 DNA reads TGCAGTGCTACCCCGCAGGGTGAAGCTTTCTTT. It codes for CSATPQGEAFF.

CDR3 in DNA: TGTGCCAGCAGCCACGGACAGGCGAACACTGAAGCTTTCTTT. It specifies CASSHGQANTEAFF. The rearrangement joins TRBV7-3 to TRBJ1-1; TRBD1 matches at 7 bases. Germline V gene lookup returns CDR1 SGHTA and CDR2 FQGTGA. The trim removed 5 bases at V and 1 base at J, leaving 4 bases unmatched. The CDR3 loop spans 14 amino acids.

The chain recombines TRBV28 with TRBJ2-1; the match to TRBD2 covers 7 bases. The V segment lost 10 bases and the J segment 3 bases; nucleotides outside the gene matches: 9. Per the germline V gene, CDR1 is MDHEN and CDR2 is SYDVKM. The CDR3 is 14 residues long. CDR3 sequence: CATKVASGYNEQFF. The CDR3 nucleotides are TGTGCCACCAAAGTAGCTAGCGGCTACAATGAGCAGTTCTTC.

The CDR3 DNA is TGTGCCAGCAGCCCTAGCGGGGTTAGCACAGATACGCAGTATTTT. This sequence encodes CASSPSGVSTDTQYF. V and J are TRBV7-9 and TRBJ2-3; 9 bases are shared with TRBD2. CDR3 length: 15 residues. The V segment lost 5 bases and the J segment 0 bases; nucleotides outside the gene matches: 3. Germline lookup yields CDR1 SEHNR and CDR2 FQNEAQ (reference sequence).

This clone has just one count. The rearrangement uses TRBV27 and TRBJ2-1; 10 positions agree with TRBD1. V lost 5 bases, J lost 3 bases, and 4 bases stayed unmatched. Per the germline V gene, CDR1 is MNHEY and CDR2 is SMNVEV (reference sequence). The CDR3 has 15 amino acids. CDR3 in amino acids: CASSTGTGVYNEQFF. As DNA, the CDR3 is TGTGCCAGCAGTACCGGGACAGGGGTCTACAATGAGCAGTTCTTC.

The chain carries TRBV27 and TRBJ2-1; 7 bases agree with TRBD1. V lost 2 bases to trimming and J lost 8 bases; unmatched junction nucleotides: 6. This CDR3 region has 14 residues. Per the germline V gene, CDR1 is MNHEY and CDR2 is SMNVEV (reference sequence). DNA of the CDR3: TGTGCCAGCAGTTTAAGGACAGGTAGTTATGAGCAGTTCTTC. It encodes CASSLRTGSYEQFF.

The genes are TRBV15 and TRBJ2-7; D may be TRBD1 (6 bases). The CDR3 covers 14 residues. The V gene lost 1 base and the J gene lost 0 bases, with 7 bases spanning the gap. CDR1 is LNHNV and CDR2 is YYDKDF in the germline V gene (reference sequence). CDR3 sequence reads: CATSRAGVSYEQYF. For the CDR3, the DNA is TGTGCCACCAGCAGAGCAGGGGTCTCCTACGAGCAGTACTTC. The variable domain in full, with the rest retrieved from reference TRBV15 and TRBJ2-7, is DAMVIQNPRYQVTQFGKPVTLSCSQTLNHNVMYWYQQKSSQAPKLLFHYYDKDFNNEADTPDNFQSRRPNTSFCFLDIRSPGLGDTAMYLCATSRAGVSYEQYFGPGTRLTVT.

J is TRBJ2-3 and V is TRBV4-3; 9 nucleotides line up with TRBD2. After removal of 3 bases from V and 0 bases from J, the junction contained 4 bases not matched to a gene. Germline CDR1 and CDR2: LGHNA and YSLEER. The CDR3 sequence is 16 residues long. CDR3 DNA sequence: TGCGCCAGCAGCCATGGTAGCGGGGGTAGCACAGATACGCAGTATTTT. Translated: CASSHGSGGSTDTQYF.

J is TRBJ2-7 and V is TRBV11-2; 8 bases line up with TRBD1. CDR1 and CDR2 from the germline V gene are SGHAT and FQNNGV. The CDR3 spans 15 residues. The V segment lost 6 bases and the J segment 5 bases; nucleotides outside the gene matches: 12. CDR3 protein: CASREYEDRVDEQYF. The CDR3 DNA sequence: TGTGCCAGCAGAGAATACGAGGACAGGGTTGACGAGCAGTACTTC.

The chain uses TRBV19 and TRBJ1-1; tentatively, D is TRBD1 (5 bases). CDR1 is LNHDA, CDR2 SQIVND, per germline (reference sequence). There are 13 residues in the CDR3. Trimming took off 6 bases at V and 1 base at J, with 9 bases between the two ends. Written as DNA, the CDR3 is TGTGCCAGTAGCCCACAGGAGAACACTGAAGCTTTCTTT. It specifies CASSPQENTEAFF.

This chain links TRBV10-3 with TRBJ1-1; D perhaps matches TRBD1 (5 bases). The germline V gene has CDR1 ENHRY and CDR2 SYGVKD. V gave up 7 bases and J gave up 2 bases, with 17 bases separating them. This CDR3 region has 15 residues. The CDR3 nucleotides read TGTGCCATCATGGCAGGAACAGGCCATAACACTGAAGCTTTCTTT. Its protein product is CAIMAGTGHNTEAFF.

This clone is a singleton in its sample. V usage is TRBV5-1 and J usage is TRBJ2-1; 11 bases fit TRBD1. The V gene's germline CDR1 is SGHRS and CDR2 YFSETQ. The CDR3 runs 17 residues. Trimming cost V 0 bases and J 2 bases; bases outside gene matches: 4. CDR3 nucleotide sequence: TGCGCCAGCAGCTTGGGGGGGACAGGGGGTCCCTACAATGAGCAGTTCTTC. This gives the protein CASSLGGTGGPYNEQFF. Together with reference TRBV5-1 and TRBJ2-1, the CDR3 gives the full variable domain: KAGVTQTPRYLIKTRGQQVTLSCSPISGHRSVSWYQQTPGQGLQFLFEYFSETQRNKGNFPGRFSGRQFSNSRSEMNVSTLELGDSALYLCASSLGGTGGPYNEQFFGPGTRLTVL.

The J gene is TRBJ1-2, the V gene TRBV6-5; D gene unclear. V dropped 2 bases and J dropped 0 bases, with 10 bases sitting between them. This CDR3 region has 15 residues. Looked up from germline, CDR1 is MNHEY and CDR2 is SVGAGI. The CDR3 DNA reads as TGTGCCAGCAGTTACCGACGTGGAGCTAACTATGGCTACACCTTC. Translated: CASSYRRGANYGYTF.

V and J are TRBV30 and TRBJ2-1; the D gene is possibly TRBD1 (6 bases). The germline gives CDR1 GTSNPN, CDR2 SVGIG (reference sequence). This CDR3 contains 13 residues. Deletions cut 5 bases from V and 6 bases from J, with 14 bases between. CDR3 sequence reads: CAWGLGGVNEQFF. In DNA form, the CDR3 reads TGTGCCTGGGGCCTAGGGGGAGTCAATGAGCAGTTCTTC.

This chain links TRBV4-1 with TRBJ2-1; 7 bases map to TRBD1. With 2 bases clipped from V and 4 bases from J, the junction kept 8 bases outside the gene matches. Germline V gene data show CDR1 as MGHRA and CDR2 as YSYEKL. The CDR3 has 16 residues. The CDR3 bases are TGCGCCAGCAGCCAACCGACAGGGATAGGGTACAATGAGCAGTTCTTC. Its protein is CASSQPTGIGYNEQFF.

This chain links TRBV30 with TRBJ1-1; D remains unclear. V was cut by 1 base and J by 4 bases, with 10 bases left in between. The V gene's germline CDR1 is GTSNPN and CDR2 SVGIG (reference sequence). This CDR3 has 13 amino acids. This chain's CDR3 is CAWSARSTTEAFF. The CDR3 DNA reads as TGTGCCTGGAGTGCACGAAGCACCACTGAAGCTTTCTTT.

This chain connects TRBV19 to TRBJ1-6; unclear D gene. Germline CDR1 reads LNHDA; CDR2 reads SQIVND (reference sequence). The V gene lost 2 bases and the J gene lost 9 bases, with 8 bases spanning the gap. This CDR3 is 13 amino acids long. CDR3 DNA: TGTGCCAGTAGTATAACGGGTGGTTCACCCCTCCACTTT. This gives the protein CASSITGGSPLHF.

This CDR3 reads CASSYPTGAEAFF. The CDR3 DNA follows: TGTGCCAGCAGTTACCCGACGGGGGCTGAAGCTTTCTTT. The genes are TRBV6-5 and TRBJ1-1, with D possibly being TRBD1 (5 bases). V was cut by 2 bases and J by 6 bases, with 10 bases left in between. The CDR3 runs to 13 residues. Germline lookup yields CDR1 MNHEY and CDR2 SVGAGI.